This T cell receptor beta chain was found in a study of T cell repertoires in ileal Crohn's disease. Whole-study context: Postoperative therapy was given to about half: about 11 thiopurines, 15 to 20 anti-TNF agents.

Study outcomes and limitations: Endoscopy was done a median approximately 7 months after surgery. Clonality above 26.8% at surgery always came with endoscopic recurrence.

With 4 bases clipped from V and 1 base from J, the junction kept 8 bases outside the gene matches. The CDR3 covers 17 residues. CDR1 is SGHDT and CDR2 is YYEEEE in the germline V gene. Data came from immunoSEQ multiplex PCR; TCRdb stores just in-frame clones and leaves some out. The profile shows about 13,000 clones, 67% of them singletons. A remark on this clone: Its antigen is not known.

Time point described: neoterminal ileum biopsy at postoperative endoscopy, about 6 months after surgery. Adults with ileal or ileocolonic Crohn's disease and an indication for resection were eligible. The clonotype originates from an adult with Crohn's disease. Sequencing was performed on ileal tissue. This chain joins TRBV5-6 and TRBJ2-5; 12 bases are shared with TRBD2. This CDR3 reads CASSLRLAGALQETQYF. CDR3 coding DNA: TGTGCCAGCAGCCTACGACTAGCGGGGGCCCTCCAAGAGACCCAGTACTTC.